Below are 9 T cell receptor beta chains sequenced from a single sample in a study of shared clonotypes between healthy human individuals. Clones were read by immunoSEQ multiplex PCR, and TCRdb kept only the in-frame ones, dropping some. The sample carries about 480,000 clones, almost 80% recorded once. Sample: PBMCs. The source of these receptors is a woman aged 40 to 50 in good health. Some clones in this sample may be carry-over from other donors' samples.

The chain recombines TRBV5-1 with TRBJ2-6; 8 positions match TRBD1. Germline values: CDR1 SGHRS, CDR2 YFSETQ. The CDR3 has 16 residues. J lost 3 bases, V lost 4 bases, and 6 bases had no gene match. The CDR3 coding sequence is TGCGCCAGCAGCCCTTCGGACAGGGTTGGGGCCAACGTCCTGACTTTC. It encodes CASSPSDRVGANVLTF.

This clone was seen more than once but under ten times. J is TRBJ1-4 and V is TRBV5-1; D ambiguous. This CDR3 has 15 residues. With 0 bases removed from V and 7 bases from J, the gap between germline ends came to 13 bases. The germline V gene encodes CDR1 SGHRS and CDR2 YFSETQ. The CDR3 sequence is CASSLGVVIGEKLFF. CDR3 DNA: TGCGCCAGCAGCTTGGGGGTCGTGATAGGTGAAAAACTGTTTTTT.

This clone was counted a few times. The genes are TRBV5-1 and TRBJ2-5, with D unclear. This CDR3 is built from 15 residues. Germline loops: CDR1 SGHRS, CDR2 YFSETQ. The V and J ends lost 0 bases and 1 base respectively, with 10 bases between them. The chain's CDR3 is CASSLVSGSQETQYF. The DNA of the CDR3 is TGCGCCAGCAGCTTGGTGTCAGGATCCCAAGAGACCCAGTACTTC. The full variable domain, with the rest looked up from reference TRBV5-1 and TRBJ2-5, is KAGVTQTPRYLIKTRGQQVTLSCSPISGHRSVSWYQQTPGQGLQFLFEYFSETQRNKGNFPGRFSGRQFSNSRSEMNVSTLELGDSALYLCASSLVSGSQETQYFGPGTRLLVL.

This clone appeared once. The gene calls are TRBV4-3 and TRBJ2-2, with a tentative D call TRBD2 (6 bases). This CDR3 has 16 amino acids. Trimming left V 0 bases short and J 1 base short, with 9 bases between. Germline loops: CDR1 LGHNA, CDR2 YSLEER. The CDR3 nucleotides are TGCGCCAGCAGCCAAGAAGCGGGCAGGAACACCGGGGAGCTGTTTTTT. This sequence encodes CASSQEAGRNTGELFF.

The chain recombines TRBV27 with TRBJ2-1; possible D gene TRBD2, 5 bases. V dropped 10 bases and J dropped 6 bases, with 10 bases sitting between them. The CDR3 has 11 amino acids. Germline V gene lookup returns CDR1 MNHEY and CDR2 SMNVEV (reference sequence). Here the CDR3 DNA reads TGTGCCACCCGAGGGTTCAATGAGCAGTTCTTC. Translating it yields CATRGFNEQFF.

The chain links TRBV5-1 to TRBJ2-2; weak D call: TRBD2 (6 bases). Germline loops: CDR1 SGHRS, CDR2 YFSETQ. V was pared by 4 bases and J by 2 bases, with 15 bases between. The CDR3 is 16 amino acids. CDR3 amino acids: CASSAYVGSNTGELFF. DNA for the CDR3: TGCGCCAGCAGCGCCTATGTCGGGAGTAACACCGGGGAGCTGTTTTTT. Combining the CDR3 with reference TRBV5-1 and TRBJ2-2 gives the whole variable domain KAGVTQTPRYLIKTRGQQVTLSCSPISGHRSVSWYQQTPGQGLQFLFEYFSETQRNKGNFPGRFSGRQFSNSRSEMNVSTLELGDSALYLCASSAYVGSNTGELFFGEGSRLTVL.

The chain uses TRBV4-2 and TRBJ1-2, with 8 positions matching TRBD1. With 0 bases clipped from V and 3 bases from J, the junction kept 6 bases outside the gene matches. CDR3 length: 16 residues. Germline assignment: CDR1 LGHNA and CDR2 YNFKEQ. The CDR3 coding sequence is TGTGCCAGCAGCCAAGATGGGCAGGGGGCATACTATGGCTACACCTTC. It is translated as CASSQDGQGAYYGYTF.

The CDR3 is CASSFIDTQYF. CDR3 in DNA: TGTGCCAGCAGCTTCATAGATACGCAGTATTTT. The chain links TRBV7-2 to TRBJ2-3, with D hard to call. Germline lookup yields CDR1 SGHTA and CDR2 FQGNSA. Trimming left V 3 bases short and J 5 bases short, with 3 bases between. This CDR3 region has 11 residues.

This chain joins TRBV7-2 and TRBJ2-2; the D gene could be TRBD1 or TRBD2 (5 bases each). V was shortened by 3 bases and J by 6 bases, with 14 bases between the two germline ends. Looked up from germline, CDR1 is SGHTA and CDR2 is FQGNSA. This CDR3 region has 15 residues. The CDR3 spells CASSLQGAGAGELFF. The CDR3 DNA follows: TGTGCCAGCAGCTTGCAAGGGGCCGGGGCCGGGGAGCTGTTTTTT.